The 17 T cell receptor beta chains listed next were all sequenced from one sample in a study of blood T cells in healthy people across ages. Together with a sample-barcoded 5' primer, a J-beta primer mix was included in a second PCR lasting about 6 to 11 cycles. TCRdb redid the calling of the 5' RACE reads with MiXCR, one entry per CDR3 protein. The sample includes fewer than 2,000,000 distinct CDR3 sequences, about two fifths of them seen just once. Sequenced material: blood. These receptors all come from a human donor in good health.

J is TRBJ2-1 and V is TRBV10-3, with 7 positions matching TRBD2. CDR3 length: 14 amino acids. The germline V gene encodes CDR1 ENHRY and CDR2 SYGVKD. DNA for the CDR3: TGTCCCTCACCTCTAGCGGCAGACTACAATGAGCAGTTCTTC. As protein: CPSPLAADYNEQFF.

This clonotype has only a few counts. The chain uses TRBV20-1 and TRBJ2-5; 9 bases are a match to TRBD2. Trimming at V came to 2 bases and at J to 3 bases, leaving 4 bases not matched to a gene. Germline V gene lookup returns CDR1 DFQATT and CDR2 SNEGSKA (reference sequence). The CDR3 runs to 14 residues. CDR3 protein: CSARLSGGKETQYF. The DNA for the CDR3 is TGCAGTGCTAGATTAAGCGGGGGGAAAGAGACCCAGTACTTC.

The CDR3 DNA is TGTGCCAGCAGCGCCCAGGGGGGACAGGGTGGCTACACCTTC. Protein product: CASSAQGGQGGYTF. J is TRBJ1-2 and V is TRBV7-2; the match to TRBD1 covers 9 bases. CDR3 size: 14 residues. J lost 7 bases, V lost 5 bases, and 8 bases had no gene match. Germline V gene data show CDR1 as SGHTA and CDR2 as FQGNSA.

V is TRBV20-1 and J is TRBJ1-2; D is uncertain. CDR1 DFQATT and CDR2 SNEGSKA come from the germline V gene (reference sequence). There are 14 residues in the CDR3. Trimming cost V 3 bases and J 3 bases, with 14 bases left between them. In DNA, the CDR3 is TGCAGTGCTAGCCTTCTGAGGTCCGACTATGGCTACACCTTC. Protein product: CSASLLRSDYGYTF.

The J gene is TRBJ2-5, the V gene TRBV6-5; D is possibly TRBD1 (7 bases). Looked up from germline, CDR1 is MNHEY and CDR2 is SVGAGI. The CDR3 runs 18 residues. The V and J ends lost 0 bases and 3 bases respectively, with 20 bases between them. CDR3: CASSYSRRGLRPKETQYF. DNA of the CDR3: TGTGCCAGCAGTTACTCGAGGAGGGGGCTTCGCCCGAAAGAGACCCAGTACTTC.

V usage is TRBV18 and J usage is TRBJ1-2, with 7 bases matching TRBD1. The CDR3 spans 17 residues. J gave up 3 bases and V 2 bases, and 12 bases lay outside the gene matches. Germline CDR1 is KGHSH and CDR2 is LQKENI. As DNA, the CDR3 is TGTGCCAGCTCACCAAGGGGGACCAGGGGGTCCTACTATGGCTACACCTTC. Translated: CASSPRGTRGSYYGYTF.

V is TRBV19 and J is TRBJ1-2; a weak D match, TRBD1 (6 bases). This CDR3 comprises 15 residues. CDR1 and CDR2 (germline): LNHDA, SQIVND (reference sequence). The V end lost 7 bases, the J end lost 8 bases, and 23 bases lay between the germline ends. CDR3 sequence (DNA): TGTGCCAGTACCGCGAACGCGGGACACAGATCGGGCTACACCTTC. This translates into CASTANAGHRSGYTF. Full variable domain (outside the CDR3, taken from reference TRBV19 and TRBJ1-2): DGGITQSPKYLFRKEGQNVTLSCEQNLNHDAMYWYRQDPGQGLRLIYYSQIVNDFQKGDIAEGYSVSREKKESFPLTVTSAQKNPTAFYLCASTANAGHRSGYTFGSGTRLTVV.

The V call is TRBV3-1, the J call TRBJ2-1; D could derive from TRBD1 or TRBD2 (5 bases each). Between the trimmed V and J ends, which lost 1 base and 8 bases, there was a span of 9 bases. This CDR3 has 13 amino acids. CDR1 and CDR2 from the germline V gene are LGHDT and YNNKEL (reference sequence). The CDR3 protein is CASSQGGWDEQFF. Here the CDR3 DNA reads TGTGCCAGCAGCCAAGGGGGGTGGGATGAGCAGTTCTTC.

This chain joins TRBV7-2 and TRBJ2-3; D ambiguous. With 2 bases removed from V and 0 bases from J, the gap between germline ends came to 15 bases. Germline V gene data show CDR1 as SGHTA and CDR2 as FQGNSA. This CDR3 comprises 17 residues. The CDR3 bases are TGTGCCAGCAGCTTATTCTTCCCCCCCCAGAGCACAGATACGCAGTATTTT. Its protein product is CASSLFFPPQSTDTQYF.

The chain carries TRBV5-1 and TRBJ2-7; D is perhaps TRBD1 (5 bases). V lost 0 bases and J 6 bases, leaving 13 bases between the germline ends. The germline V gene encodes CDR1 SGHRS and CDR2 YFSETQ. The CDR3 runs 14 residues. DNA of the CDR3: TGCGCCAGCAGCTTGGTTTCAGGGAAATTCGAGCAGTACTTC. It encodes CASSLVSGKFEQYF.

The genes are TRBV19 and TRBJ2-1; TRBD2 aligns across 8 bases. The CDR3 is 17 residues long. Germline CDR1 and CDR2: LNHDA and SQIVND (reference sequence). The V segment lost 1 base and the J segment 1 base; nucleotides outside the gene matches: 6. CDR3 residues: CASSIGGLAHSYNEQFF. The CDR3 DNA follows: TGTGCCAGTAGTATAGGCGGACTAGCTCATTCCTACAATGAGCAGTTCTTC.

This clonotype has only a few counts. The chain combines TRBV7-9 with TRBJ1-6; 9 positions match TRBD1. V lost 1 base and J lost 9; bases outside the gene matches: 7. This CDR3 has 16 residues. Looked up from germline, CDR1 is SEHNR and CDR2 is FQNEAQ (reference sequence). The CDR3 is CASSLGPGTGSSPLHF. The CDR3 nucleotides are TGTGCCAGCAGCTTAGGCCCAGGGACAGGGAGTTCACCCCTCCACTTT.

This clonotype was recorded only once. This rearrangement joins TRBV7-3 to TRBJ2-3; D not resolved. Trimming took 1 base from V and 7 from J, leaving 15 bases between them. Germline values: CDR1 SGHTA, CDR2 FQGTGA. This CDR3 is built from 15 residues. The CDR3 sequence is CASSLMASLSNTQYF. CDR3 nucleotides: TGTGCCAGCAGCTTAATGGCTAGTCTCTCAAATACGCAGTATTTT.

This clonotype was seen repeatedly, ten times or more. This chain joins TRBV5-1 and TRBJ2-1, with 7 nucleotides matching TRBD2. Looked up from germline, CDR1 is SGHRS and CDR2 is YFSETQ. Losses at the gene ends were 0 bases for V and 2 bases for J; bases not matched to a gene: 2. The CDR3 is made up of 15 amino acids. The CDR3 DNA sequence: TGCGCCAGCAGCTTGGGCGGGAGTACCTACAATGAGCAGTTCTTC. This gives the protein CASSLGGSTYNEQFF.

This CDR3 is CASSRSYRVGVDEQYF. CDR3 in DNA: TGTGCCAGCAGCCGATCCTACAGGGTCGGGGTCGACGAGCAGTACTTC. The chain recombines TRBV4-2 with TRBJ2-7; D is perhaps TRBD1 (6 bases). V gave up 4 bases and J gave up 5 bases, with 21 bases separating them. Germline V gene data show CDR1 as LGHNA and CDR2 as YNFKEQ. This CDR3 is 16 amino acids long.

This clonotype has just a few counts. The rearrangement uses TRBV6-1 and TRBJ2-7; D unresolved. Trimming cost V 5 bases and J 2 bases, with 13 bases left between them. The germline gives CDR1 MNHNS, CDR2 SASEGT. This CDR3 comprises 14 residues. The CDR3: CASSSLRVTYEQYF. The CDR3 coding sequence is TGTGCCAGCAGTTCGTTGCGTGTAACCTACGAGCAGTACTTC.

This clonotype was picked up a small number of times. The chain recombines TRBV7-3 with TRBJ1-1; D uncertain. Germline-derived CDR1 and CDR2 are SGHTA and FQGTGA. This CDR3 is built from 14 residues. With 0 bases removed from V and 5 bases from J, the gap between germline ends came to 10 bases. The CDR3 coding sequence is TGTGCCAGCAGCTTAACCTTGGGTAGAACTGAAGCTTTCTTT. The encoded protein is CASSLTLGRTEAFF.